The 13 T cell receptor beta chains below all came from one sample that was sequenced in a study of cytomegalovirus exposure and HLA in healthy donors. 60 Vbeta and 13 Jbeta primers were used in PCR. Measured with immunoSEQ multiplex PCR; TCRdb has only the in-frame clones, and not every one. This sample has about 160,000 clones, with 70% to 85% found just once. Material for sequencing was PBMCs. These receptors originate from a middle-aged man in good health and CMV-seropositive.

The CDR3 coding sequence is TGTGCCAGCAGTCCCCTCGGGGGGGCATCCAATTCACCCCTCCACTTT. Translated: CASSPLGGASNSPLHF. The V gene is TRBV27, the J gene TRBJ1-6, with D possibly being TRBD1 (6 bases). The germline gives CDR1 MNHEY, CDR2 SMNVEV (reference sequence). CDR3 length: 16 residues. The germline V and J ends were trimmed by 5 bases and 7 bases, with 18 bases remaining between them.

The V gene is TRBV10-3, the J gene TRBJ2-7; maybe TRBD1 (6 bases). The CDR3 runs to 12 residues. Germline lookup yields CDR1 ENHRY and CDR2 SYGVKD. V was clipped by 6 bases and J by 3 bases, with 9 bases between them. Here the CDR3 reads CAISGDIYEQYF. The CDR3 DNA is TGTGCCATCAGCGGGGACATCTACGAGCAGTACTTC.

CDR3 bases: TGTGCCAGCAGTGGGAGAATGGAAGGAAACACCATATATTTT. Amino acids: CASSGRMEGNTIYF. V gene TRBV2 combines with J gene TRBJ1-3; D is ambiguous. Trimming left V 4 bases short and J 4 bases short, with 11 bases between. The CDR3 has 14 residues. CDR1 and CDR2 (germline): SNHLY, FYNNEI. The full variable domain, its missing parts supplied by reference TRBV2 and TRBJ1-3, is EPEVTQTPSHQVTQMGQEVILRCVPISNHLYFYWYRQILGQKVEFLVSFYNNEISEKSEIFDDQFSVERPDGSNFTLKIRSTKLEDSAMYFCASSGRMEGNTIYFGEGSWLTVV.

A single count supports this clone. The chain is built from TRBV6-1 and TRBJ1-4; 7 nucleotides agree with TRBD1. Trimming took 5 bases from V and 3 from J; bases not matched to a gene: 6. The CDR3 consists of 15 residues. Looked up from germline, CDR1 is MNHNS and CDR2 is SASEGT. As DNA, the CDR3 is TGTGCCAGCAGTCCTACGGACAGGCCTAATGAAAAACTGTTTTTT. It is translated as CASSPTDRPNEKLFF.

V and J are TRBV10-1 and TRBJ2-2, with 12 bases aligning to TRBD2. This CDR3 has 17 amino acids. The V gene end was trimmed by 3 bases and the J gene end by 5 bases; junction bases not matched to a gene: 7. The germline CDR1 and CDR2 sequences are WNHNN and SYGVQD (reference sequence). DNA of the CDR3: TGCGCCAGCAGTGATCCAGGACTAGCGGGGCGGACCGGGGAGCTGTTTTTT. Protein product: CASSDPGLAGRTGELFF.

J is TRBJ2-1 and V is TRBV19, with D perhaps TRBD2 (6 bases). Germline CDR1 is LNHDA and CDR2 is SQIVND (reference sequence). Trimming took 10 bases from V and 0 from J, leaving 19 bases between them. The CDR3 runs 16 residues. CDR3 loop: CATQTSLGGSYNEQFF. The CDR3 DNA is TGTGCCACCCAAACCTCCCTCGGGGGCTCCTACAATGAGCAGTTCTTC.

This chain connects TRBV19 to TRBJ1-4; 7 nucleotides align to TRBD1. Germline CDR1 and CDR2: LNHDA and SQIVND (reference sequence). This CDR3 contains 18 residues. After removal of 7 bases from V and 0 bases from J, the junction contained 14 bases not matched to a gene. CDR3 bases: TGTGCCAGTACCCAAGGTCGGGACAGACGTGCAACTAATGAAAAACTGTTTTTT. As protein: CASTQGRDRRATNEKLFF. The entire variable domain, with the rest obtained from reference TRBV19 and TRBJ1-4, is as follows: DGGITQSPKYLFRKEGQNVTLSCEQNLNHDAMYWYRQDPGQGLRLIYYSQIVNDFQKGDIAEGYSVSREKKESFPLTVTSAQKNPTAFYLCASTQGRDRRATNEKLFFGSGTQLSVL.

As concerns this clone: At one end the junction does not follow the germline gene, possibly because of a read error. The rearrangement joins TRBV7-7 to TRBJ2-5; TRBD2 aligns across 8 bases. CDR1 is SSHAT, CDR2 FNYEAQ, per germline (reference sequence). CDR3 length equals 15 residues. CDR3 region: CASSLGAGVKETQYF. The CDR3 nucleotides read TGTGCTAGCAGCTTGGGAGCGGGGGTGAAAGAGACCCAGTACTTC. Full variable domain (remainder filled in from reference TRBV7-7 and TRBJ2-5): GAGVSQSPRYKVTKRGQDVTLRCDPISSHATLYWYQQALGQGPEFLTYFNYEAQPDKSGLPSDRFSAERPEGSISTLTIQRTEQRDSAMYRCASSLGAGVKETQYFGPGTRLLVL.

This sequence joins TRBV25-1 and TRBJ1-6; D unresolved. Germline-derived CDR1 and CDR2 are MGHDK and SYGVNS. Trimming took 1 base from V and 7 from J, leaving 11 bases between them. The CDR3 is made up of 15 amino acids. This CDR3 is CASSESNRVNSPLHF. The CDR3 region has the DNA TGTGCCAGCAGTGAATCGAACCGGGTCAATTCACCCCTCCACTTT.

This chain joins TRBV19 and TRBJ1-5; TRBD1 matches 7 bases. The CDR3 sequence is 14 residues long. Germline lookup yields CDR1 LNHDA and CDR2 SQIVND (reference sequence). V gave up 9 bases and J gave up 2 bases; unmatched junction bases: 7. CDR3 protein: CASQGVGGNQPQHF. The CDR3 nucleotides are TGTGCCAGCCAGGGGGTTGGAGGCAATCAGCCCCAGCATTTT.

The V gene is TRBV30, the J gene TRBJ2-7; a possible D gene is TRBD1 (5 bases). From germline, CDR1 is GTSNPN and CDR2 SVGIG (reference sequence). The CDR3 contains 16 residues. Trimming took off 0 bases at V and 0 bases at J, with 15 bases between the two ends. The CDR3: CAWSVHSAGNSYEQYF. The CDR3 DNA follows: TGTGCCTGGAGTGTACACAGTGCAGGGAACTCCTACGAGCAGTACTTC. Together with reference TRBV30 and TRBJ2-7, the CDR3 gives the full variable domain: SQTIHQWPATLVQPVGSPLSLECTVEGTSNPNLYWYRQAAGRGLQLLFYSVGIGQISSEVPQNLSASRPQDRQFILSSKKLLLSDSGFYLCAWSVHSAGNSYEQYFGPGTRLTVT.

The chain is built from TRBV7-3 and TRBJ2-5; 9 nucleotides agree with TRBD2. The trim removed 5 bases at V and 5 bases at J, leaving 6 bases unmatched. CDR3 length: 14 amino acids. Germline-derived CDR1 and CDR2 are SGHTA and FQGTGA. The CDR3 loop reads CASSAGLAQETQYF. For the CDR3, the DNA is TGTGCCAGCAGCGCAGGACTAGCGCAGGAGACCCAGTACTTC.

V usage is TRBV6-5 and J usage is TRBJ1-6; the match to TRBD1 covers 10 bases. Germline V gives CDR1 MNHEY, CDR2 SVGAGI. V gave up 5 bases and J gave up 6 bases; unmatched junction bases: 1. There are 14 residues in the CDR3. The chain's CDR3 is CASSDRGLNSPLHF. The CDR3 DNA reads TGTGCCAGCAGTGACAGGGGGCTTAATTCACCCCTCCACTTT.